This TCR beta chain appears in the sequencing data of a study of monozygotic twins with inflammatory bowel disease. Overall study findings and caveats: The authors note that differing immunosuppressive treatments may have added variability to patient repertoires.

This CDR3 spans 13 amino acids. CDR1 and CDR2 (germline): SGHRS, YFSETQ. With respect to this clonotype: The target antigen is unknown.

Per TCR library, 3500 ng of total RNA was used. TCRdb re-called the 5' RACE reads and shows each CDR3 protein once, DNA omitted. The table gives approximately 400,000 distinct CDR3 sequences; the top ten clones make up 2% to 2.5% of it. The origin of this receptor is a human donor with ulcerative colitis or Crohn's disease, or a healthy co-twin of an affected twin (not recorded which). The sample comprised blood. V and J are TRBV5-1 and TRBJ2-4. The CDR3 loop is CASSLGVENIQYF. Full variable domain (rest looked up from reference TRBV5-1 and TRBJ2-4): KAGVTQTPRYLIKTRGQQVTLSCSPISGHRSVSWYQQTPGQGLQFLFEYFSETQRNKGNFPGRFSGRQFSNSRSEMNVSTLELGDSALYLCASSLGVENIQYFGAGTRLSVL.